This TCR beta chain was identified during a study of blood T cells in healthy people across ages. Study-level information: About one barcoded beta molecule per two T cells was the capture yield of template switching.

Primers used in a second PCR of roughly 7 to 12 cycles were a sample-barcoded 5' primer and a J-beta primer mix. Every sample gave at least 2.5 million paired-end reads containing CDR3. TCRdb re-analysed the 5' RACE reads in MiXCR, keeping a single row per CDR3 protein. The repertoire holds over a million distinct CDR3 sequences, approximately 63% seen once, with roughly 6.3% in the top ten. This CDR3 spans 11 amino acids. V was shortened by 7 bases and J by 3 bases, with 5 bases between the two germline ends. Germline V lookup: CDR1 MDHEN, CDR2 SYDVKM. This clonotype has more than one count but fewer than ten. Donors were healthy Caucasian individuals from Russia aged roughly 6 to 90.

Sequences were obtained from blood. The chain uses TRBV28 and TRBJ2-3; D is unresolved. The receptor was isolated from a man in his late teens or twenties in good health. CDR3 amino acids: CASTETDTQYF. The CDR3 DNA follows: TGTGCCAGCACTGAGACAGATACGCAGTATTTT.